Given below is one T cell receptor beta chain in context. The target antigen is unknown. The data were obtained in a study of T cells in Graves' hyperthyroidism and ophthalmopathy. At the level of the study: At the time of initial diagnosis and before any treatment, peripheral blood was collected. Findings and limits, study-wide: Most thyroid clonotypes expanded above 0.001 appeared in blood too.

Germline values: CDR1 MDHEN, CDR2 SYDVKM. CDR3 size: 20 residues. The ends lost 5 bases at V and 4 bases at J; junction bases unmatched: 15. Exclusion followed for patients with uncontrolled infection, other autoimmune disease, pregnancy or lactation. RNA transcripts served as the template for amplifying TCR beta CDR3 regions. A first-round RT-PCR of the TCR CDR3 used the HTBI primer set. One entry per CDR3 protein, called by TCRdb with MiXCR from the multiplex PCR reads. The sample holds approximately 600,000 distinct CDR3 sequences, around 21% seen once. This clonotype originated in a man aged 25 to 40 with Graves' ophthalmopathy. This sequence joins TRBV28 and TRBJ2-1; TRBD2 matches 15 bases. The source material was blood. The DNA of the CDR3 is TGTGCCAGCAGTGAAGCGAGTGGGACTAGCGGGAGGACCCTATACAATGAGCAGTTCTTC. It specifies CASSEASGTSGRTLYNEQFF.